What follows describes a single TCR beta chain. Antigen: not known. These data are taken from a study of OX40 agonist ivuxolimab in advanced cancers. Study outcomes and limitations: Researchers did not determine the expanded peripheral T cells' antigen specificity.

CDR1 is KGHSH, CDR2 LQKENI, per germline. Trimming removed 8 bases at V and 1 base at J, with 20 bases between. The CDR3 loop spans 16 amino acids. Libraries were prepared by immunoSEQ multiplex PCR; TCRdb keeps only in-frame clonotypes and omits some of them. The data hold approximately 50,000 clones, with nearly 80% observed a single time. This sequence was found in an adult with an advanced solid tumor such as melanoma, head and neck, liver or kidney cancer. The gene calls are TRBV18 and TRBJ1-1, with D perhaps matching TRBD1 (5 bases). This specimen was CD4+ or CD8+ T cells sorted from blood, taken in a trial of the OX40 agonist ivuxolimab. CDR3 region: CASTTSLLRGNTEAFF. CDR3 DNA: TGTGCCAGCACTACGTCCCTACTGAGGGGGAACACTGAAGCTTTCTTT.